The sequence of this T cell receptor (beta chain) was determined in a study of blood T cell repertoires in COVID-19 (dated by TCRdb to the early 2020s). In terms of the full investigation: Samples from collaborators originated in the United States, Italy and Spain and spanned both the acute and convalescent phases of COVID-19. The prospective study material was composed of cDNA or gDNA derived from T cells, B-cell-depleted T cells, or PBMCs. Subjects who had been exposed to COVID-19, were actively infected with it, or had recovered from it provided the deeply sampled blood TCRbeta repertoires that made up the dataset. The repertoires were made available in a free public database intended to serve as a resource for research on the immune response to SARS-CoV-2. The samples were drawn from two sources: the first 160 participants of the ongoing ImmuneRACE study, and 950 to 1,500 subjects contributed by 6 global collaborators. Sample metadata almost always included a de-identified subject ID, COVID-19 status, age in years and sex. Where available, HLA class I and class II types were obtained from metadata supplied by the sample provider rather than from assay-based typing.

Collaborating institutions collected whole blood in K2EDTA tubes following their own protocols. For TCRbeta analysis, collaborators shipped samples in one of three forms: frozen whole blood, isolated PBMCs, or DNA extracted from either of those sample types. Here is what the overall study found, with its caveats: How much clinical and demographic metadata was included differed by source and by participant, and the metadata was provided uncurated.

TCRbeta CDR3 regions were amplified from genomic DNA using the immunoSEQ Assay, a bias-controlled multiplex PCR. For the original study's pipeline: The number of nucleated cells in each sample was estimated from the amplification of reference gene primers within the assay. Sequence reads were collapsed and filtered to measure the absolute abundance of every unique TCRbeta CDR3 rearrangement. For each sample, productive Simpson clonality was calculated as the square root of Simpson's diversity index over productive rearrangements. The table comes from immuneACCESS by way of TCRdb, which keeps in-frame sequences with V and J called. Part of the clones is missing from these tables; in studies checked, under half for an unresolved V gene and the rest for unknown reasons. The V and J calls and clone size were taken over from that table, and D and trimming were inferred from the DNA. The sample table holds about 89,000 clones, of which approximately 90% were seen once. Around 16% of the sample belongs to the ten largest clones.

Remarks on this clone: Its cognate antigen has yet to be identified. The record has no base qualities; no much larger clone is one base away.

The CDR3 starts with the cysteine, ends with the phenylalanine, and has 15 residues. Here the CDR3 DNA is all that survives: 45 bases in frame from base 1. In the germline V gene (reference sequence), CDR1 corresponds to LNHNV and CDR2 to YYDKDF. A distance of 12 bases separates the germline ends of V and J, which lose 0 bases and 5 bases respectively. This chain is built from TRBV15 and TRBJ2-3; the D gene identity is not certain. The sequenced material came from peripheral blood. This TCR came from a male donor with acute or convalescent COVID-19. The CDR3 amino acid sequence is: CATSRDGPVKDTQYF. In nucleotides, the sequence is TGTGCCACCAGCAGAGATGGGCCGGTAAAAGATACGCAGTATTTT.